What follows describes a single TCR beta chain. This clone's antigen is unknown. No much larger clone exists at a distance of one base, and base qualities are not known. V is pruned by 5 bases and J by 3 bases, leaving 6 bases of the junction without a gene match. The CDR3 starts with the cysteine, ends with the phenylalanine, and has 14 residues. The DNA shown is the 42-base CDR3, in frame from base 1. As encoded in the germline V gene (reference sequence), CDR1 is DFQATT while CDR2 is SNEGSKA. The data derive from a study of blood T cells in healthy people across ages (dated by TCRdb to between 2015 and 2017). General notes on the study: In model experiments, template switching captured about one uniquely barcoded TCR beta cDNA molecule for every two T cells. The donors were divided into four age groups: young (average 16 years), middle-aged (almost 40), aged (approximately 59) and long-lived (roughly 86). The study analyzed two additional independent replicas of 1 million unique cDNA reads from the same blood draw for two donors, one aged 18 to 29 and one aged 80 or older. Donors of different ages were randomly distributed across sequencing lanes to avoid experimental bias. Using deep sequencing normalized with unique cDNA molecular identifiers, the study measured how TCR beta repertoire diversity changes with age.

The roughly 39 donors, aged about 6 to 95 years, were systemically healthy Caucasian individuals from Russia. Each donor gave 9.5 to 10 milliliters of peripheral blood, drawn into EDTA-treated Vacutainer tubes. Ficoll-Paque density-gradient centrifugation was used to isolate PBMCs, with at least 7 million per sample. Total RNA, at least 6 micrograms per sample, was extracted from PBMCs with Trizol reagent. For every donor, flow cytometry on a PBMC aliquot measured the percentage of naive CD45RAhigh/CD27high T cells. Libraries were prepared through 5' RACE. Sequencing relied on an Illumina HiSeq 2500. A second PCR of roughly 7 to 11 cycles was run with a J-beta primer mix and a sample-barcoded 5' primer. A unique molecular identifier was introduced onto each TCR beta cDNA molecule by a template-switch 5' adaptor carrying 12 random nucleotides. At least 3 million CDR3-containing paired-end reads were obtained from each sample. First-strand cDNA was synthesized from all RNA with the Mint cDNA synthesis kit, primed by a TRBC-specific oligonucleotide. After uracil-DNA glycosylase treatment, a first 18-cycle PCR used universal primers M1SS and BC2_uni_R on all cDNA. Processing in the source paper ran as follows. For normalization, 1 million high-quality reads were randomly selected from each sample, with every read carrying a distinct molecular identifier. Instead of being binned into consensus sequences, reads with shared molecular identifiers were discarded. MiTCR, run with a Q25 quality threshold and the strictest error-elimination algorithm, handled CDR3 identification, clonotype clustering and error correction. A nonparametric unseen species model using Euler transformation provided a lower-bound estimate of total TCR beta diversity. TCRdb reprocessed the public reads (quality trimming at Q25 with fastp, clone calling with MiXCR) and kept in-frame beta chains. Every CDR3 protein is listed once, alongside the most common genes and DNA of its rows. TCRdb assigned the V and J calls; the authors' analysis was not used. The sample profile shows around 900,000 distinct CDR3 sequences; roughly 50% of them were found once. The leading ten clones occupy around 21% of the sample.

Broader findings and caveats from the paper: Compared with the aged group, the long-lived group had more naive CD4+ T cells, fewer expanded clones and increased TCR diversity, a pattern suggesting age selection. The percentage of naive T cells measured by flow cytometry correlated strongly with observed TCR beta diversity. The CMV infection status of donors was not known, potentially confounding age-related changes in expanded clonotypes. Conclusive comparison of naive and antigen-experienced compartments was prevented by the profiling of bulk unsorted PBMCs. As age increased, observed TCR beta diversity per million T cells dropped in a roughly linear way, and a significant reduction was already evident by age 40. Estimates of total diversity based on one million sequenced T cells were regarded as lower bounds and as underestimates.

The clonotype was recovered from a woman aged 55-70 years in good health. The sequence is built from TRBV20-1 and TRBJ2-1; TRBD2 lines up with 8 middle nucleotides. The material sequenced was blood. The CDR3 sequence is CSALIAGNYNEQFF. At the DNA level, the sequence is TGCAGTGCTTTAATAGCGGGAAACTACAATGAGCAGTTCTTC.